This TCR beta chain stems from a study of shared clonotypes between healthy human individuals. Study-level points and caveats: The four-donor shared clonotypes exceeded non-shared clonotypes in generation probability, with non-shared ones scoring lower.

Assay: immunoSEQ multiplex PCR; the TCRdb copy retains only in-frame clones and omits some. The table has 700,000 to 950,000 clones, 90% to 97% seen once. The V gene's germline CDR1 is SGDLS and CDR2 YYNGEE. The CDR3 contains 12 residues. V was shortened by 5 bases and J by 3 bases, with 6 bases between the two germline ends. Remarks on this clone: Antigen: not known.

CD45RO-negative cells were positively selected for CCR7, leaving out terminally differentiated effector memory CD45RA+ cells. Donors comprised healthy HIV-negative adults lacking recent acute infections or vaccinations. This receptor was identified in a man aged 25 to 40 in good health. The sample was naive CD8+ T cells sorted from blood. The chain combines TRBV9 with TRBJ1-5; no clear D gene. The CDR3 DNA is TGTGCCAGCAGGCACCTCAATCAGCCCCAGCATTTT. It specifies CASRHLNQPQHF.